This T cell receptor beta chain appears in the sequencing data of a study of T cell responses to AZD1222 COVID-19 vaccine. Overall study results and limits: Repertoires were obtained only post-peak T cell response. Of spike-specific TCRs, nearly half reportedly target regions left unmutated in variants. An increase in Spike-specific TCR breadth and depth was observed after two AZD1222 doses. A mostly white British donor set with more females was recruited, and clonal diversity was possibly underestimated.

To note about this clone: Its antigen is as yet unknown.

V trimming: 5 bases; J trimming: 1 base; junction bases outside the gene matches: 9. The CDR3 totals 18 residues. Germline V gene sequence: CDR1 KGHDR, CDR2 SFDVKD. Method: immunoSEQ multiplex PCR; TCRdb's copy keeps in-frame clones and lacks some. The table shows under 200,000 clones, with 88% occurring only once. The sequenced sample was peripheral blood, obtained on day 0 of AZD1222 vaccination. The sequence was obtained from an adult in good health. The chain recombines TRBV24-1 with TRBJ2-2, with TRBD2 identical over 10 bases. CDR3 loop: CATSVASGTSVNTGELFF. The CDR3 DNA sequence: TGTGCCACCAGTGTCGCTTCAGGGACTAGCGTGAACACCGGGGAGCTGTTTTTT.